The T cell receptor (beta chain) described here comes from a study of PD-1 blockade in classical Hodgkin lymphoma. Study at large: Patients were dosed intravenously with nivolumab at 3 mg/kg every 2 weeks. Study-level findings and limits: CD4+ TCR diversity, unlike CD8+, rose significantly by C4D1. Diversity similar to that of newly diagnosed patients was seen at baseline in complete responders. Relapsed/refractory patients reportedly had lower baseline diversity than newly diagnosed patients.

Documented time point: cycle 4 day 1 (C4D1), after less than 7 weeks of nivolumab. In every patient, relapse followed autologous stem cell transplantation, while exposure to brentuximab vedotin differed. In the case of this clone: The target antigen is unknown.

Repertoires were generated with immunoSEQ multiplex PCR, while TCRdb's copy carries only in-frame clones and drops some. The profile shows roughly 60,000 clones, 90% to 95% of them singletons. The source material was peripheral blood mononuclear cells (PBMCs), sampled before the fourth cycle of nivolumab. The clonotype was recovered from a human donor with classical Hodgkin lymphoma.

The CDR3 spells CASSARQGPWIGANVLTF. CDR3 sequence (DNA): TGTGCCAGCAGCGCCCGACAGGGCCCCTGGATCGGGGCCAACGTCCTGACTTTC. J is TRBJ2-6 and V is TRBV11-2, with TRBD1 matching 7 bases. There are 18 residues in the CDR3. J was trimmed by 4 bases and V by 5 bases; bases with no gene match: 14. From germline, CDR1 is SGHAT and CDR2 FQNNGV. Drawing the rest from reference TRBV11-2 and TRBJ2-6, the complete variable domain is EAGVAQSPRYKIIEKRQSVAFWCNPISGHATLYWYQQILGQGPKLLIQFQNNGVVDDSQLPKDRFSAERLKGVDSTLKIQPAKLEDSAVYLCASSARQGPWIGANVLTFGAGSRLTVL.